This TCR beta chain was profiled in a study of T cell responses to AZD1222 COVID-19 vaccine. The study, taken as a whole, reports: Only six or seven AZD1222 recipients tested seropositive at baseline. CD4 TCRs associated with vaccination spanned spike, dominating at 160-218 and 743-854. Females outnumbered males among donors, who were mostly white British; clonal diversity was possibly underestimated. Following two doses of AZD1222, Spike-specific TCR breadth and depth rose.

Sequenced by immunoSEQ multiplex PCR; TCRdb stores in-frame clones only, minus some. The sample has 150,000 to 200,000 clones; roughly 94% are singletons. As concerns this clone: Its antigen is unknown.

V gave up 2 bases and J gave up 4 bases, with 9 bases separating them. Looked up from germline, CDR1 is MNHEY and CDR2 is SVGAGI. This CDR3 has 14 amino acids. The material was peripheral blood, obtained 28 days after the second AZD1222 dose. The chain is built from TRBV6-5 and TRBJ2-1, with D unclear. The clonotype was recovered from an adult who received the AZD1222 COVID-19 vaccine. CDR3 amino acids: CASSYDVRYNEQFF. The CDR3 DNA sequence: TGTGCCAGCAGTTACGATGTCAGATACAATGAGCAGTTCTTC.